The clone carrying this T cell receptor (beta chain) turned up a few times. The antigen is unknown. This sample is drawn from a study of immune heterogeneity within non-small cell lung tumors. Study-level results: Across individual patients, the high-frequency T-cell receptor beta clonotypes were largely distinct. Significant yet moderate, the positive correlation between local T-cell clonality and local tumor mutational burden reached an R of about 0.34. Recurrence of identical dominant CDR3 beta clonotypes was observed across intrapatient tumor sites, concomitant with site-unique high-frequency clones.

Bulk tumor genomic DNA (roughly 630 ng per sample) served as template. Multiple biopsies spaced far apart were taken from each primary tumor during surgery. Patients had untreated, newly diagnosed non-small cell lung cancer and underwent curative surgery. V was pared by 3 bases and J by 9 bases, with 7 bases of the junction left unmatched. Germline V CDR1 and CDR2: SGHTA, FQGTGA. The CDR3 loop spans 13 amino acids. Multiplex PCR amplified TCR beta CDR3 with 32 V and 13 J primers. TCRdb ran MiXCR on the multiplex PCR reads and lists one entry per CDR3 protein. Of roughly 2,600 distinct CDR3 sequences listed, 40% to 60% are singletons.

This clonotype was obtained from a man in his fifties or sixties with non-small cell lung cancer. Sequencing used lung tumor tissue. The gene calls are TRBV7-3 and TRBJ2-7; 8 nucleotides line up with TRBD2. The CDR3 bases are TGTGCCAGCAGCTTGGGACTAGATGGTGTGCAGTACTTC. Translated: CASSLGLDGVQYF.